This TCR beta chain was documented in a study of blood T cell repertoires in COVID-19. Overall study context: Acute and convalescent COVID-19 samples came from the United States, Italy and Spain.

Cohort 3 recovered donors had two negative PCRs, clearance, or symptom resolution. Trimming pared 7 bases from V and 2 bases from J, leaving 21 bases between. Per germline, CDR1 SGHVS and CDR2 FQNEAQ. The length of the CDR3 is 17 residues. Some clones are missing from TCRdb's copy, which holds only in-frame ones; the method was immunoSEQ multiplex PCR. The sample contains around 150,000 clones, about 80% of which appear only once. The TCR originated in a woman between 55 and 75 years old who had recovered from COVID-19. Sequenced input: PBMCs or T cells enriched from blood (not recorded which). The gene calls are TRBV7-8 and TRBJ1-5, with D possibly matching TRBD1 (5 bases). CDR3 bases: TGTGCCAGCAACCGTCAGGCAGGGACTATAGGCAATCAGCCCCAGCATTTT. Translating it yields CASNRQAGTIGNQPQHF. Drawing the rest from reference TRBV7-8 and TRBJ1-5, the complete variable domain is GAGVSQSPRYKVAKRGQDVALRCDPISGHVSLFWYQQALGQGPEFLTYFQNEAQLDKSGLPSDRFFAERPEGSVSTLKIQRTQQEDSAVYLCASNRQAGTIGNQPQHFGDGTRLSIL.